Detailed here is one T cell receptor beta chain. The data are from a study of blood T cell repertoires in COVID-19. With 1 base clipped from V and 0 bases from J, the junction kept 6 bases outside the gene matches. The germline gives CDR1 SGHVS, CDR2 FNYEAQ. The CDR3 contains 16 residues. Per the study methods: Using reference gene primer amplification, nucleated cell counts were estimated. Some clones are missing from TCRdb's copy, which holds only in-frame ones; the method was immunoSEQ multiplex PCR. The V and J calls and the clone size are those of that table, but D and trimming were determined from the DNA. The sample lists about 230,000 clones; 85% to 90% were seen once.

This receptor was taken from a man aged 45-60 years with COVID-19, enrolled during active disease. Sequencing was performed on peripheral blood. The rearrangement uses TRBV7-6 and TRBJ2-7, with 7 bases fitting TRBD1. This CDR3 is CASSLGQGGISYEQYF. Written as DNA, the CDR3 is TGTGCCAGCAGCTTAGGACAGGGTGGGATCTCCTACGAGCAGTACTTC.